These 13 T cell receptor beta chains were sequenced from one sample in a study of molecular identifiers for immune sequencing clone quantification. One entry per CDR3 protein results from TCRdb running MiXCR on the PCR reads. Of some 70,000 distinct CDR3 sequences detected, around 18% appear once; the ten largest clones hold around 1.4%. Input material: naive CD8+ T cells from blood, with Jurkat cell RNA spiked in. The subset denotes: FACS-sorted CD8+CD4-CCR7+CD45RA+ naive T cells. Receptor source: a human donor in good health. Some libraries in this study had Jurkat cell RNA spiked in.

This clonotype was seen repeatedly, ten times or more. V gene TRBV3-1 combines with J gene TRBJ2-3; TRBD1 agrees at 8 bases. This CDR3 has 19 residues. Germline CDR1 is LGHDT and CDR2 is YNNKEL (reference sequence). The J segment lost 2 bases and the V segment lost 0 bases, leaving 13 bases of the junction unmatched. As DNA, the CDR3 is TGTGCCAGCAGCCAAGATGGTCTGGTGAGGGACAGGACCACAGATACGCAGTATTTT. This encodes CASSQDGLVRDRTTDTQYF.

J is TRBJ2-7 and V is TRBV6-5, with unresolved D. Germline CDR1 is MNHEY and CDR2 is SVGAGI. CDR3 size: 14 residues. The V gene lost 6 bases and the J gene lost 1 base, with 13 bases spanning the gap. This chain's CDR3 is CASRIGSTSYEQYF. CDR3 DNA sequence: TGTGCCAGCAGAATCGGGTCGACGTCCTACGAGCAGTACTTC.

A remark on this clonotype: A much more abundant neighbour one base away suggests this may be a read error. The gene calls are TRBV6-5 and TRBJ1-4; 9 nucleotides line up with TRBD1. The J segment lost 5 bases and the V segment lost 6 bases, leaving 16 bases of the junction unmatched. The CDR3 runs 18 residues. Germline CDR1 is MNHEY and CDR2 is SVGAGI. The chain's CDR3 is CASSPTGTGTAGNEKLFF. The CDR3 DNA is TGTGCCAGCAGCCCAACCGGGACAGGGACGGCTGGGAATGAAAAACTGTTTTTT.

This clonotype was seen ten or more times. This chain joins TRBV10-3 and TRBJ1-5, with a tentative D call TRBD1 (6 bases). This CDR3 has 15 amino acids. V gave up 0 bases and J gave up 5 bases, with 11 bases separating them. The germline V gene has CDR1 ENHRY and CDR2 SYGVKD. CDR3 sequence (DNA): TGTGCCATCAGTGAGTCGCTGGGACAAGATCAGCCCCAGCATTTT. This encodes CAISESLGQDQPQHF.

This clonotype has just a few counts. A much larger clone lies one base from this, so it may be a read error. This chain uses TRBV11-2 with TRBJ2-7, with no clear D. The assigned J gene may be wrong: the sequence end matches TRBJ2-1 better. CDR3 size: 11 residues. The germline V gene encodes CDR1 SGHAT and CDR2 FQNNGV. The CDR3 region has the DNA TGTGCCAGCAGCGCCTATGGTGAGCAGTTCTTC. Translating it yields CASSAYGEQFF.

Remarks on this clonotype: With a much larger clone just one base away, this may be a read error. This chain uses TRBV5-1 with TRBJ2-1; D unresolved. This CDR3 contains 14 residues. Looked up from germline, CDR1 is SGHRS and CDR2 is YFSETQ. The CDR3 loop reads CASSHLQPGNEQSF. In DNA, the CDR3 is TGCGCCAGCAGCCACCTTCAACCCGGCAATGAGCAGTCCTTC.

Many counts were recorded for this clonotype. This chain joins TRBV12-3 or TRBV12-4 and TRBJ2-3; D ambiguous. The length of the CDR3 is 12 residues. Trimming took off 6 bases at V and 1 base at J, with 5 bases between the two ends. The chain's CDR3 is CASRRRTDTQYF. CDR3 DNA: TGTGCCAGCAGACGGCGCACAGATACGCAGTATTTT.

This clonotype has a count of ten or more. CDR3: CATSSPGQGSVWEQYF. CDR3 sequence (DNA): TGTGCCACCAGCAGTCCGGGACAGGGTTCAGTTTGGGAGCAGTACTTC. This chain links TRBV15 with TRBJ2-7; TRBD1 aligns across 9 bases. Germline-derived CDR1 and CDR2 are LNHNV and YYDKDF (reference sequence). The CDR3 extends over 16 amino acids. Trimming took 3 bases from V and 7 from J; bases not matched to a gene: 13.

Notes on this clonotype: Possible read error: a much larger clone is one base away. The chain has TRBV7-9 and TRBJ2-7; no clear D gene. This CDR3 has 12 amino acids. The germline V gene has CDR1 SEHNR and CDR2 FQNEAQ (reference sequence). V was pared by 8 bases and J by 7 bases, with 15 bases between. The chain's CDR3 is CASGASWGEQYF. In DNA form, the CDR3 reads TGTGCCAGCGGCGCATCTTGGGGTGAGCAGTACTTC.

The sample holds many counts of this clonotype. V gene TRBV24-1 combines with J gene TRBJ2-2; 8 nucleotides agree with TRBD2. The germline V gene encodes CDR1 KGHDR and CDR2 SFDVKD. CDR3 size: 16 residues. With 5 bases clipped from V and 6 bases from J, the junction kept 10 bases outside the gene matches. This CDR3 reads CATSVPLAGRAGELFF. The CDR3 DNA is TGTGCCACCAGTGTCCCCTTAGCGGGAAGGGCCGGGGAGCTGTTTTTT.

About this clonotype: This clone may be a read error of a much larger clone one base away. This rearrangement joins TRBV11-2 to TRBJ2-1; TRBD2 matches 7 bases. Germline loops: CDR1 SGHAT, CDR2 FQNNGV. This CDR3 is built from 16 residues. For the CDR3, the DNA is TGTGCCAGCAGCTCTCGACTTGGCGGGAGCGTAGATGATCAGTTCTTC. Its translation: CASSSRLGGSVDDQFF.

This clonotype occurred many times. The gene calls are TRBV7-9 and TRBJ2-7; tentatively, D is TRBD1 (6 bases). The germline V gene has CDR1 SEHNR and CDR2 FQNEAQ (reference sequence). The V gene lost 1 base and the J gene lost 6 bases, with 7 bases spanning the gap. The CDR3 covers 12 residues. CDR3 in amino acids: CASSLGGREQYF. The CDR3 DNA is TGTGCCAGCAGCTTAGGGGGGCGCGAGCAGTACTTC.

In this sample, this clonotype turned up many times. The chain joins TRBV7-9 to TRBJ2-7; the D gene is possibly TRBD1 (5 bases). V lost 0 bases and J 5 bases, leaving 11 bases between the germline ends. CDR1 SEHNR and CDR2 FQNEAQ come from the germline V gene (reference sequence). The CDR3 has 14 residues. This chain's CDR3 is CASSLASTGHEQYF. The CDR3 bases are TGTGCCAGCAGCTTAGCTAGCACAGGACACGAGCAGTACTTC.